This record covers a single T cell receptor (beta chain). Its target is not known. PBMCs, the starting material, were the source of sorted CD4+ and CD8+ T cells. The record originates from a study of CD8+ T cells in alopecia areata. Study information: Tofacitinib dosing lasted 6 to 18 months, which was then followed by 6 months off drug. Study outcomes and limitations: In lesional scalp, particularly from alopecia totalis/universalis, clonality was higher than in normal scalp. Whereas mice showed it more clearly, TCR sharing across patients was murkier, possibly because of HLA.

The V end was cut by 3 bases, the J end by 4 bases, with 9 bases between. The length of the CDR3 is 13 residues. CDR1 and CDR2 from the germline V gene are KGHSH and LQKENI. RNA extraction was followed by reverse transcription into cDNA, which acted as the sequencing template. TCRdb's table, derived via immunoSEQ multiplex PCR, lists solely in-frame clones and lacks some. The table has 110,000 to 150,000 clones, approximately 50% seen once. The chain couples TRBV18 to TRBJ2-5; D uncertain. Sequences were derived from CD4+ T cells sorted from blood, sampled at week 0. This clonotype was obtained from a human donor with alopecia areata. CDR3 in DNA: TGTGCCAGCTCACCCAACGGGCGAGAGACCCAGTACTTC. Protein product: CASSPNGRETQYF.